This TCR beta chain emerged from a study of shared clonotypes between healthy human individuals. Here immunoSEQ multiplex PCR was the method, and the copy in TCRdb shows in-frame clones only, minus some. The sample carries approximately 400,000 clones, around 96% recorded once. CDR3 length: 16 amino acids. Germline lookup yields CDR1 SEHNR and CDR2 FQNEAQ (reference sequence). Between the trimmed V and J ends, which lost 3 bases and 6 bases, there was a span of 20 bases. Sequencing was carried out using memory CD8+ T cells sorted from blood. Subset denoted: CD45RO+ cells pooled with CCR7-negative TemRA cells. The receptor's source is a man aged 25-45 years in good health. The chain uses TRBV7-9 and TRBJ1-2; maybe TRBD1 (6 bases). In DNA form, the CDR3 reads TGTGCCAGCAGCTTCACCGTCAGGGGAACGGGGGATGGCTACACCTTC. Translated, it gives CASSFTVRGTGDGYTF.